This T cell receptor beta chain was sequenced for a study of STAT3 mutations in large granular lymphocyte leukemia. Study results and limitations: In several patients, dominant TCR clone burden exceeded STAT3 mutant burden. After therapy, about 35% of the 18 patients switched clonotypes, all new clones STAT3 wild type. Clonal expansion was inferred from samples taken at other timepoints. At least one immunodominant TCR beta clonotype appeared in every T-cell large granular lymphocyte leukemia patient.

Some clones are missing from TCRdb's copy, which holds only in-frame ones; the method was immunoSEQ multiplex PCR. The sample has 3,500 to 4,500 clones, around 55% seen once. The CDR3 extends over 14 amino acids. V was pared by 6 bases and J by 4 bases, with 7 bases of the junction left unmatched. From germline, CDR1 is SNHLY and CDR2 FYNNEI. About this clone: Its antigen is undetermined.

This receptor was identified in a male patient between 50 and 60 years old with T-cell large granular lymphocyte leukemia. Some clones in this sample may be carry-over from other donors' samples. Sequencing used peripheral blood mononuclear cells. V and J are TRBV2 and TRBJ2-7, with TRBD1 matching 9 bases. CDR3 DNA sequence: TGTGCCAGCAGAGACAGGGGGATTGCGTACGAGCAGTACTTC. As protein: CASRDRGIAYEQYF. The full variable domain, in which reference TRBV2 and TRBJ2-7 provide the parts outside the CDR3, is EPEVTQTPSHQVTQMGQEVILRCVPISNHLYFYWYRQILGQKVEFLVSFYNNEISEKSEIFDDQFSVERPDGSNFTLKIRSTKLEDSAMYFCASRDRGIAYEQYFGPGTRLTVT.